Listed below are T cell receptor beta chains from one sample, sequenced in a study of beta chain features in type 1 diabetes. The table came from immunoSEQ multiplex PCR; TCRdb's copy has only in-frame clones and leaves some out. Here the sample spans around 250,000 clones, roughly 14% being singletons. Sequenced material: naive CD4+ T cells from blood. All receptors derive from a young man with type 1 diabetes. Each CDR3 is given with its conserved first and last residue. The D gene is left open where the match is weak. Clone size is not always given. Where it is, it says once, few, many or a class for expanded clones.

D	V	J	length	size	CDR3	DNA
TRBD2	TRBV19	TRBJ2-3	15	few	CASRGLAGESDTQYF	TGTGCCAGCCGCGGACTAGCGGGAGAGAGCGATACGCAGTATTTT
-	TRBV25-1	TRBJ2-2	15	-	CASSRGLANTGELFF	TGTGCCAGCTCTCGCGGGCTAGCTAACACCGGGGAGCTGTTTTTT
-	TRBV29-1	TRBJ1-1	10	few	CSVGGTEAFF	TGCAGCGTTGGAGGGACTGAAGCTTTCTTT
-	TRBV10-3	TRBJ2-7	12	few	CAISDQGYEQYF	TGTGCCATCAGTGACCAGGGCTACGAGCAGTACTTC
-	TRBV19	TRBJ2-1	12	few	CASSPPREPGVF	TGTGCCAGTAGTCCACCTCGGGAGCCCGGGGTCTTC
TRBD2	TRBV19	TRBJ2-3	17	-	CASSTTGTSGSTDTQYF	TGTGCCAGTAGTACGACCGGGACTAGCGGAAGCACAGATACGCAGTATTTT
-	TRBV19	TRBJ2-1	13	-	CASSPVGGNEQFF	TGTGCCAGTAGTCCCGTCGGGGGAAATGAGCAGTTCTTC
-	TRBV5-4	TRBJ2-5	13	-	CASSYGGEETQYF	TGTGCCAGCAGCTACGGCGGGGAAGAGACCCAGTACTTC
TRBD2	TRBV6-5	TRBJ2-7	13	few	CASSSGTPYEQYF	TGTGCCAGCAGTAGCGGGACCCCCTACGAGCAGTACTTC
-	TRBV29-1	TRBJ2-3	14	few	CSVELHRNTDTQYF	TGCAGCGTTGAGCTCCACAGAAACACAGATACGCAGTATTTT
TRBD2	TRBV11-3	TRBJ2-2	15	few	CASSIGLAGIGELFF	TGTGCCAGCAGCATTGGACTAGCGGGTATCGGGGAGCTGTTTTTT
TRBD2	TRBV5-1	TRBJ2-7	16	-	CASSLGTSGSVYEQYF	TGCGCCAGCAGCTTGGGGACTAGCGGGAGTGTCTACGAGCAGTACTTC
-	TRBV27	TRBJ1-1	15	once	CASSPLGAMNTEAFF	TGTGCCAGCAGTCCCTTGGGAGCGATGAACACTGAAGCTTTCTTT
-	TRBV27	TRBJ1-1	14	-	CASSSTTGRTEAFF	TGTGCCAGCAGTTCAACTACAGGGCGGACTGAAGCTTTCTTT
TRBD1	TRBV6-5	TRBJ2-2	10	few	CAIGQGGLFF	TGTGCCATCGGACAGGGCGGGCTGTTTTTT
TRBD2	TRBV10-3	TRBJ2-2	16	-	CAISGTSGRATGELFF	TGTGCCATCAGTGGGACTAGCGGGAGGGCCACCGGGGAGCTGTTTTTT